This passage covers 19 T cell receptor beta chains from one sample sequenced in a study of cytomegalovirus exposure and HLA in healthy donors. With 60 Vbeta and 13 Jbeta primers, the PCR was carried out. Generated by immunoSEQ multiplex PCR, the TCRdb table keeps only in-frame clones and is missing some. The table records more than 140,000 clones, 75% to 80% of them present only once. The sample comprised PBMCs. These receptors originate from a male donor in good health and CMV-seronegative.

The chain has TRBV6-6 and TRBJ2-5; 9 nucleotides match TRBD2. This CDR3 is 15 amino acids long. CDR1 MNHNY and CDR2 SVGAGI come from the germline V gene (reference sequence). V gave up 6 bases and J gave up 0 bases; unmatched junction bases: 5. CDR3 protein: CASSLAGRYQETQYF. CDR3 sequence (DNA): TGTGCCAGCAGCCTAGCGGGAAGGTACCAAGAGACCCAGTACTTC.

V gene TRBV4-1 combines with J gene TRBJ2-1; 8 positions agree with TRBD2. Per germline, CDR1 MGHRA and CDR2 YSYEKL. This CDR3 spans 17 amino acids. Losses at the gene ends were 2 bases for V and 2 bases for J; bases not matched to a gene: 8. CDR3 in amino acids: CASSQSLRGLAYNEQFF. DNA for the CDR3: TGCGCCAGCAGCCAATCTCTAAGGGGACTAGCCTACAATGAGCAGTTCTTC.

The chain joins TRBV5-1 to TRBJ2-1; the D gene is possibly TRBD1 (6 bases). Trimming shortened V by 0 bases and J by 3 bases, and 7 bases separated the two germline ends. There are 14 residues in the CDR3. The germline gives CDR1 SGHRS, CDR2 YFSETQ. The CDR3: CASSLDRVYNEQFF. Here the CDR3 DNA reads TGCGCCAGCAGCTTGGACAGGGTCTACAATGAGCAGTTCTTC.

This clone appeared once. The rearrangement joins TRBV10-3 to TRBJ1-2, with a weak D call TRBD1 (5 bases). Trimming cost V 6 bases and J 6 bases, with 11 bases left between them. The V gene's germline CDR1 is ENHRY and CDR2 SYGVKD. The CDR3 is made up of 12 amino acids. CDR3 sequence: CAISAGRDGYTF. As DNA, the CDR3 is TGTGCCATCAGCGCAGGGCGCGATGGCTACACCTTC.

The CDR3, as DNA: TGCGCCAGCAGCTTGGGTACAGGGGGCAGTCATGGCTACACCTTC. Amino acids: CASSLGTGGSHGYTF. The J gene is TRBJ1-2, the V gene TRBV5-1; 9 bases map to TRBD1. Trimming at V came to 0 bases and at J to 6 bases, leaving 6 bases not matched to a gene. The CDR3 totals 15 residues. The germline V gene has CDR1 SGHRS and CDR2 YFSETQ.

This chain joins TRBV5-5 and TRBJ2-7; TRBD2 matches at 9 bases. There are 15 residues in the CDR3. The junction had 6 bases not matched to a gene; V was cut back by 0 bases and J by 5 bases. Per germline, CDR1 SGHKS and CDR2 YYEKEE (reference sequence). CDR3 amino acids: CASSLEAGGPHEQYF. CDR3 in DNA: TGTGCCAGCAGCTTGGAGGCGGGAGGGCCCCACGAGCAGTACTTC.

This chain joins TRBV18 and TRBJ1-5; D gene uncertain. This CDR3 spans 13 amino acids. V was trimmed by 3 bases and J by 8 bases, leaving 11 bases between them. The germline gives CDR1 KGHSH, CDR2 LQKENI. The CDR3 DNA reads TGTGCCAGCTCACCGTTTCCAGCGGAGCCCCAGCATTTT. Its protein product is CASSPFPAEPQHF.

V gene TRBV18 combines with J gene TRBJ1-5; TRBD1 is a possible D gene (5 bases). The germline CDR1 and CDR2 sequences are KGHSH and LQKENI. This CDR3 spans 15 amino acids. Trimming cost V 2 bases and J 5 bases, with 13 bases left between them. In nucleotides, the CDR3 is TGTGCCAGCTCACCAACGCCAGGGTCCGATCAGCCCCAGCATTTT. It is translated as CASSPTPGSDQPQHF.

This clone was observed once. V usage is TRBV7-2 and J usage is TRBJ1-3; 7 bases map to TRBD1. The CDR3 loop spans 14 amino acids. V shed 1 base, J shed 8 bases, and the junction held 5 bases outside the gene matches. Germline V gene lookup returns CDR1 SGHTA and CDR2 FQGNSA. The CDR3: CASSLGAGGYTIYF. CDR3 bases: TGTGCCAGCAGCTTAGGTGCAGGGGGTTACACCATATATTTT.

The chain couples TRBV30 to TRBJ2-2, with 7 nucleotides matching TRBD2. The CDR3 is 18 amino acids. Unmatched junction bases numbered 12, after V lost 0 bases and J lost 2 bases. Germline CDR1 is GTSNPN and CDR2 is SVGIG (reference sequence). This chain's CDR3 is CAWSVPPGRGVNTGELFF. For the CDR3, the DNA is TGTGCCTGGAGTGTACCCCCGGGTCGGGGGGTTAACACCGGGGAGCTGTTTTTT.

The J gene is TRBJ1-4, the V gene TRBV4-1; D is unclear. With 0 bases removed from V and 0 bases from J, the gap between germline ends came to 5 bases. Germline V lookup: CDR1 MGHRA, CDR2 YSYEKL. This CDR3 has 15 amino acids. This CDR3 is CASSQDPTTNEKLFF. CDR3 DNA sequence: TGCGCCAGCAGCCAAGATCCCACAACTAATGAAAAACTGTTTTTT.

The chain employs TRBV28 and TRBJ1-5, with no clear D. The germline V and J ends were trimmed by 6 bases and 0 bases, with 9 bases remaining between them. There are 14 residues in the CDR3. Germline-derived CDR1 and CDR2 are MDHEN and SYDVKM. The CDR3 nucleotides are TGTGCCAGCAGGGTTCCGGTTAGCAATCAGCCCCAGCATTTT. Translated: CASRVPVSNQPQHF.

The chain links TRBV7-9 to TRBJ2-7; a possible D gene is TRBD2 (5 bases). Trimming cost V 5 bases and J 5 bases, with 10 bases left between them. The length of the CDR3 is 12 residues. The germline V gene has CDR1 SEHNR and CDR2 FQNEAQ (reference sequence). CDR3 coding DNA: TGTGCCAGCAGCCGGGGTAGAGACGAGCAGTACTTC. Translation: CASSRGRDEQYF.

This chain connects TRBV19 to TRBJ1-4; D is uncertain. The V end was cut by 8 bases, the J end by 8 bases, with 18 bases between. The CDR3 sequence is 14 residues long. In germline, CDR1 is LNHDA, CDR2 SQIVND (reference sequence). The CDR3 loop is CASQDTVGWEKLFF. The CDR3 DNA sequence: TGTGCCAGTCAGGATACCGTCGGATGGGAAAAACTGTTTTTT.

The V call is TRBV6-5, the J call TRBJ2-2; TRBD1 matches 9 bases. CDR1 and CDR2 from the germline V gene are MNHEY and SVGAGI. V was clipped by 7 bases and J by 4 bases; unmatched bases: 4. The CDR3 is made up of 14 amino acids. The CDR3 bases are TGTGCCAGCAATCCACAGGGGGCCACCGGGGAGCTGTTTTTT. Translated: CASNPQGATGELFF.

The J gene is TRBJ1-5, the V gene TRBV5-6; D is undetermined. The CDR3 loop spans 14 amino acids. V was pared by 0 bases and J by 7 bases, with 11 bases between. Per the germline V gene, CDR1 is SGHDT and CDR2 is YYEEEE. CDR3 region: CASSLGRVRQPQHF. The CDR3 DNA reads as TGTGCCAGCAGCTTGGGGAGGGTTCGGCAGCCCCAGCATTTT.

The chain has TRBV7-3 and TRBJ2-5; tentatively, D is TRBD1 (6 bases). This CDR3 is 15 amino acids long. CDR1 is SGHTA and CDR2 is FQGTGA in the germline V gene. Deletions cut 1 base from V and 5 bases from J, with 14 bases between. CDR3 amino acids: CASSLNGRGEETQYF. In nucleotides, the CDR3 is TGTGCCAGCAGCTTAAATGGCAGGGGAGAGGAGACCCAGTACTTC.

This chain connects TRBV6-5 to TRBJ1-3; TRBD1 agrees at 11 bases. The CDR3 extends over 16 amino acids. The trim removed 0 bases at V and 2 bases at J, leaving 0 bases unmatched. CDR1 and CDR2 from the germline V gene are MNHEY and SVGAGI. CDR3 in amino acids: CASSYSGQGAGNTIYF. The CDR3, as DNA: TGTGCCAGCAGTTACTCGGGACAGGGGGCTGGAAACACCATATATTTT.

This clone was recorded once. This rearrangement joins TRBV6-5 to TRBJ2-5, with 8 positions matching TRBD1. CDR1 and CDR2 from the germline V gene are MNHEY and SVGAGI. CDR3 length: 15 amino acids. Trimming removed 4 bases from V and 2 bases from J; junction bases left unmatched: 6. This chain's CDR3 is CASSSGQVIQETQYF. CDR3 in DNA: TGTGCCAGCAGTTCGGGACAGGTGATACAAGAGACCCAGTACTTC.